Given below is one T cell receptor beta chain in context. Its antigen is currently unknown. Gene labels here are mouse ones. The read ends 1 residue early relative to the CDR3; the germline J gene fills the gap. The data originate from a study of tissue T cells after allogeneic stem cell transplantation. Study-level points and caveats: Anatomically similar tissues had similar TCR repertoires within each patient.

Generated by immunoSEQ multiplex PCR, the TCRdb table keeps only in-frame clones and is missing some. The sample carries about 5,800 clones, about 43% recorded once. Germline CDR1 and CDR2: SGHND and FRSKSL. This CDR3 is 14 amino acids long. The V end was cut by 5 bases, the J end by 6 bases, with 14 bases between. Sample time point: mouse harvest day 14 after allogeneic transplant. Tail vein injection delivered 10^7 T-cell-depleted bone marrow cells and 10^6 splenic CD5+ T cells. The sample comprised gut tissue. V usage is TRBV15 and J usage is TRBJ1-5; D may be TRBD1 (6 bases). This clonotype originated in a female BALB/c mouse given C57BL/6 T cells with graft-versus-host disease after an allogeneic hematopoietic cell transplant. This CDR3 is CASSPLRDTQAPLF. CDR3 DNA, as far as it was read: TGTGCCAGCAGTCCTCTCCGGGACACCCAGGCTCCGCTT.